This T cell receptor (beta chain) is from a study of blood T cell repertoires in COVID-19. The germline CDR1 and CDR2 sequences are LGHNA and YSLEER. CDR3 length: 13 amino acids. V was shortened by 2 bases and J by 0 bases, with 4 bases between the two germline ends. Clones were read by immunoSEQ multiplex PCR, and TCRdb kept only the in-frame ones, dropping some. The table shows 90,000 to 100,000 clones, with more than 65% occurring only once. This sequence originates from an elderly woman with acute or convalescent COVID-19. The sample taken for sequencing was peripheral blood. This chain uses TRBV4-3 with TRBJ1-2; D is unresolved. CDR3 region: CASSQQSNYGYTF. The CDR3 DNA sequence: TGCGCCAGCAGCCAACAATCTAACTATGGCTACACCTTC.